The present TCR beta chain was sequenced within a study of blood T cell repertoires in COVID-19. On the study more broadly: Samples came from the United States, Italy and Spain, spanning acute and convalescent COVID-19.

This clone was seen repeatedly, ten times or more. CDR3 length equals 17 residues. The germline V gene encodes CDR1 MGHRA and CDR2 YSYEKL. Trimming left V 1 base short and J 7 bases short, with 17 bases between. Assay: immunoSEQ multiplex PCR; the TCRdb copy retains only in-frame clones and omits some. The sample consists of roughly 120,000 clones, about three quarters of them appearing once. The V and J genes are TRBV4-1 and TRBJ1-6, with D perhaps matching TRBD1 (6 bases). The sample was peripheral blood. The receptor comes from a human donor with acute or convalescent COVID-19. The donor label of this sample is uncertain. The CDR3 sequence: CASSQGLPRGVNSPLHF. CDR3 DNA sequence: TGCGCCAGCAGCCAAGGCCTCCCCAGGGGCGTAAATTCACCCCTCCACTTT.